This T cell receptor (beta chain) was found in a study of pediatric ulcerative colitis (dated by TCRdb to about 2019). Context from the whole study: From roughly 9 newly diagnosed, treatment-naive pediatric ulcerative colitis patients and a few non-IBD control children, paired blood and rectal samples were collected.

Through the immunoSEQ TRB Survey service, multiplex V and J primers were used to amplify rearranged CDR3 beta regions from genomic DNA. To keep sequencing depth the same across samples, survey-level depth of up to 500,000 reads per sample was applied. Libraries were purified, pooled and sequenced on Illumina technology. For the original study's pipeline: Productive clonality, sample overlap, pairwise scatters, CDR3 beta length, V/D/J gene usage and productiveness were all assessed with the immunoSEQ online tools. Calculated diversity was defined as the number of unique rearrangements divided by total templates, multiplied by 100, and Shannon and Simpson indices were computed as well. For principal component analysis, Z-score normalized data were analyzed with the R prcomp function and the ggbiplot package. Morisita's index was used to quantify blood-rectal clonal overlap within each subject. Held by TCRdb, this immuneACCESS table contains in-frame sequences only and omits some clones. Under half of the omission traces to an unresolved V gene where checked; the cause of the rest is unknown. That table furnishes V, J and clone size, whereas the DNA furnished D and trimming. The sample records approximately 17,000 clones, nearly 80% of which are singletons. Of the sample, around 6.9% is held by the ten largest clones.

Overall study outcomes, separate from this receptor: Features of the rectal repertoire distinguished controls, mild-moderate colitis patients and acute severe colitis patients, and in acute severe colitis rectal diversity was lower because of clonal expansions. Because repertoires were derived from total lymphocyte DNA, patterns in rare subsets such as regulatory T cells may not have been reflected. Significantly higher autologous blood-rectal clonal overlap was found in ulcerative colitis patients than in controls, which suggested increased T cell trafficking to inflamed tissue. A couple of rectal CDR3 clonotypes were found in every ulcerative colitis patient but in no control. For technical reasons, the blood samples of a couple of patients yielded substantially fewer templates, so those samples were excluded from the blood-rectal overlap analysis. The healthy control group was small, with only a handful of individuals. Blood-derived T cells may have been included in the rectal pinch biopsies, particularly in patients with overt colitis.

As concerns this clone: It has no known antigen specificity. Base-call qualities are not available, and no considerably larger clone is one nucleotide away.

V loses 5 bases of germline sequence and J loses 2 bases, and the interval between the two ends is 10 bases. CDR1 and CDR2, per the germline V gene, are MNHNS and SASEGT. There are 13 amino acids in the CDR3, from cysteine to phenylalanine inclusive. Solely the CDR3 DNA is kept, with 39 bases framed from the first base. During colonoscopy, one to two rectal pinch biopsies were obtained for research purposes. Controls underwent colonoscopy for suspected IBD, had macroscopically and histologically normal endoscopy, and were not diagnosed with IBD within the following year. Before DNA was isolated, the rectal biopsies underwent proteinase K digestion. The Wizard kit (Promega) was used to extract genomic DNA from both blood and intestinal samples.

Sequencing was carried out using gut tissue. The TCR comes from a boy younger than 18 who was a control in a study of pediatric ulcerative colitis. The V and J segments used are TRBV6-1 and TRBJ2-7; the D gene may be TRBD1 or TRBD2, since each aligns over 5 bases. The CDR3 is CASSLGTTYEQYF. The nucleotide sequence reads as follows: TGTGCCAGCAGTCTCGGGACGACCTACGAGCAGTACTTC.